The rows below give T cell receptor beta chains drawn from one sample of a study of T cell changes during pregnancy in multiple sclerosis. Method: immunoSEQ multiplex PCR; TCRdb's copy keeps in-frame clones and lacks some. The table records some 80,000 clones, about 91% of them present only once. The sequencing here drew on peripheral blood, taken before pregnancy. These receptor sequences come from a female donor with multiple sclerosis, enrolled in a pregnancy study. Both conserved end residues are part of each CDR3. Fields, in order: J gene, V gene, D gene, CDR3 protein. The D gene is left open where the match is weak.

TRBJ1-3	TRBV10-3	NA	CAVDSSGSGNTIYF
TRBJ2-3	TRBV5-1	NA	CASSLGGASITDTQYF
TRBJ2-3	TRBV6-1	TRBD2	CASSETSGGTDTQYF
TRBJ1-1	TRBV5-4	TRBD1	CASSPRGTEAFF
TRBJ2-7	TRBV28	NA	CASSQTGPSYEQYF
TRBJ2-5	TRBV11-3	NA	CASSLDQGSTQYF
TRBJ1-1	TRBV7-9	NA	CASSREGGNTEAFF
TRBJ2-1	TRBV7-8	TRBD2	CASHPGGGYNEQFF
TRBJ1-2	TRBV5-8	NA	CASSSGELGIPYTF
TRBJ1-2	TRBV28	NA	CASSWGMQGNYGYTF
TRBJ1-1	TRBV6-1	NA	CASSELLEAFF
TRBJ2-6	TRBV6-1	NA	CASTRDIGANVLTF
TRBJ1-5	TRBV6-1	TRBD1	CASSGGQPYSNQPQHF
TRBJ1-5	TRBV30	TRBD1	CAWSRRQGGNQPQHF
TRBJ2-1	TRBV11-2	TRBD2	CASSPGGLAGVLGEQFF
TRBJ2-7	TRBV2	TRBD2	CASSWRERGEQYF
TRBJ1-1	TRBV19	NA	CASSIVGGKTNTEAFF
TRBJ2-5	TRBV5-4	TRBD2	CASRGGLAGGGETQYF
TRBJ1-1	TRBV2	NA	CASSERQGTREAFF
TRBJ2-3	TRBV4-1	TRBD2	CASSHDGTTVLGTDTQYF
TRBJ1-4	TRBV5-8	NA	CASSTGHGGIGEKLFF
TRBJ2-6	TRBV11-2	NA	CASSLEAFGANVLTF
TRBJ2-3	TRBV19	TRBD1	CASSSPRDRDGDTQYF
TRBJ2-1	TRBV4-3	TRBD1	CASSLSTGTGGSEQFF
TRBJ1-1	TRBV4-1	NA	CASSQGDGTEAFF
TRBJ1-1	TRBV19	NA	CASSIGATEAFF
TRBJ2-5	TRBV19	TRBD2	CASTQSGRGKTQYF
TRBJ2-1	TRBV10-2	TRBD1	CASSEWGTGQFF
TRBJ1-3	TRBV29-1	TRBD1	CSGRTGQSGNTIYF
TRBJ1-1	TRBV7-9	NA	CASSLDGGGVKAEAFF
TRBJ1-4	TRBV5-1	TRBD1	CASSSQGANEKLFF
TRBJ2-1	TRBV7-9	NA	CASSRRTTDNEQFF
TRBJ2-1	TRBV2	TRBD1	CADRTGGLAGPSREQFF
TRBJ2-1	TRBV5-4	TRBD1	CASSPGGPYNEQFF
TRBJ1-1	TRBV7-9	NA	CASIDTEAFF
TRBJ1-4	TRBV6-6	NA	CASSLGATNEKLFF
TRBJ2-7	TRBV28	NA	CASRPGQPFYEQYF
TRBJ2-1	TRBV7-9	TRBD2	CASSLLRAGGEFF
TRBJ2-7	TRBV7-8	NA	CASSWQGYTYEQYF
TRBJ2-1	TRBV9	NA	CASSSGRNEQFF